These 23 T cell receptor beta chains were sequenced from one sample in a study of tumor and adjacent non-tumor tissue in lung cancer. RNA was extracted from bulk tissue without any cell sorting. Distant lung tissue was collected more than 3 cm away from the tumor edge. The library came from three nested PCR rounds adapted from ARM-PCR protocols. TCRdb re-called the multiplex PCR reads through MiXCR, storing one row per CDR3 protein. The sample records under 85,000 distinct CDR3 sequences, 76% being singletons. The sample was distant non-tumor lung tissue. Receptors originate from a man between 65 and 85 years old with non-small cell lung cancer.

This clonotype was counted a single time. One junction end does not reproduce the germline sequence, and a read error may be involved. The CDR3 DNA reads TGTGTCAGCAACTTCCGGGACAGAAGCCTAAACACTGAAGCTTTCTTT. Its protein is CVSNFRDRSLNTEAFF. The rearrangement links TRBV11-3 to TRBJ1-1; 7 bases align to TRBD1. The CDR3 contains 16 residues. CDR1 is SGHNT and CDR2 is YENEEA in the germline V gene. Complete variable domain (other parts from reference TRBV11-3 and TRBJ1-1): EAGVVQSPRYKIIEKKQPVAFWCNPISGHNTLYWYLQNLGQGPELLIRYENEEAVDDSQLPKDRFSAERLKGVDSTLKIQPAELGDSAVYLCVSNFRDRSLNTEAFFGQGTRLTVV.

On this clonotype itself: This likely comes from a read error, as the CDR3 has no conserved phenylalanine or tryptophan at its end. The chain uses TRBV6-5 and TRBJ1-6, with D uncertain. The CDR3 is made up of 15 amino acids. V was trimmed by 6 bases and J by 7 bases, leaving 16 bases between them. Per germline, CDR1 MNHEY and CDR2 SVGAGI. CDR3 sequence reads: CASRTHRDKNSPLHL. CDR3 nucleotides: TGTGCCAGCAGAACCCACCGAGACAAAAATTCACCCCTCCACTTA.

The chain links TRBV11-2 to TRBJ2-2; possibly TRBD1 or TRBD2 for D (6 bases each). Germline V gene sequence: CDR1 SGHAT, CDR2 FQNNGV. The CDR3 is made up of 17 amino acids. V lost 8 bases, J lost 2 bases, and 21 bases lay in between. The CDR3 loop reads CASRFYKGGLNTGELFF. DNA of the CDR3: TGTGCCAGCCGATTCTACAAGGGGGGTTTAAACACCGGGGAGCTGTTTTTT. Looking up the rest from reference TRBV11-2 and TRBJ2-2 gives the full variable domain: EAGVAQSPRYKIIEKRQSVAFWCNPISGHATLYWYQQILGQGPKLLIQFQNNGVVDDSQLPKDRFSAERLKGVDSTLKIQPAKLEDSAVYLCASRFYKGGLNTGELFFGEGSRLTVL.

Turning to this clonotype: The junction does not match germline at one end; this may be a read error. V usage is TRBV6-2 or TRBV6-3 and J usage is TRBJ2-1; 14 positions agree with TRBD2. CDR3 length: 20 amino acids. CDR1 is MNHEY, CDR2 SVGEGT, per germline. DNA of the CDR3: TGTGCCAGGAGTTCCATCGGGGGACTAGCGGGAGTGGTGGGCTTGAATGAGCAATTCTTC. Protein sequence: CARSSIGGLAGVVGLNEQFF.

On this clonotype itself: One end of the junction varies from germline; a read error may be responsible. The gene calls are TRBV12-3 or TRBV12-4 and TRBJ2-1; the match to TRBD2 covers 8 bases. CDR3 length: 15 residues. The CDR3 is CASTEGGTGGTERFF. In DNA form, the CDR3 reads TGTGCCAGCACCGAGGGGGGAACGGGAGGGACTGAGCGGTTCTTC.

The chain is built from TRBV20-1 and TRBJ2-6, with D possibly being TRBD1 or TRBD2 (6 bases each). CDR3 length equals 16 residues. V lost 1 base to trimming and J lost 4 bases, with 14 bases between them. Germline values: CDR1 DFQATT, CDR2 SNEGSKA (reference sequence). In nucleotides, the CDR3 is TGCAGTGCTAGAGTCCTGAGGGGGGCCGGGGCCAACGTCCTGACTTTC. Translating gives CSARVLRGAGANVLTF.

To note about this clonotype: A read error may produce the germline difference seen at one junction end. This chain joins TRBV9 and TRBJ1-2; D unclear. The germline CDR1 and CDR2 sequences are SGDLS and YYNGEE. The CDR3 totals 14 residues. The CDR3 sequence: CASRVDPGNYGYTF. In DNA, the CDR3 is TGTGCCAGCAGAGTAGATCCTGGTAATTATGGCTACACCTTC.

The V and J genes are TRBV6-1 and TRBJ2-3; D unresolved. CDR1 MNHNS and CDR2 SASEGT come from the germline V gene. The CDR3 extends over 13 amino acids. V was cut by 8 bases and J by 0 bases, with 9 bases left in between. The CDR3 loop reads CASLTGSTDTQYF. CDR3 coding DNA: TGTGCCAGCTTGACCGGGAGCACAGATACGCAGTATTTT.

Concerning this clonotype: Germline is not matched at one junction end, which may reflect a read error. The chain uses TRBV11-1 and TRBJ2-2, with TRBD1 as a possible D gene (5 bases). Germline assignment: CDR1 SGHAT and CDR2 FQDESV (reference sequence). CDR3 size: 17 residues. The CDR3 DNA follows: TGTCCCAGCAGCTTAGGGCGCTGGACACTAAACACAGGGGAGCTGTTTTTT. Residues: CPSSLGRWTLNTGELFF.

For this clonotype: An end of the junction differs from the germline gene, which may be a read error. V and J are TRBV11-2 and TRBJ2-2, with 7 bases fitting TRBD1. CDR1 is SGHAT and CDR2 is FQNNGV in the germline V gene. There are 16 residues in the CDR3. CDR3 residues: CASRLVDTGVAEELFF. CDR3 bases: TGTGCCAGCAGGTTAGTGGACACAGGGGTTGCCGAGGAGCTGTTTTTC.

The chain joins TRBV20-1 to TRBJ1-1; TRBD1 might be the D (6 bases). V was trimmed by 8 bases and J by 0 bases, leaving 13 bases between them. Per germline, CDR1 DFQATT and CDR2 SNEGSKA (reference sequence). This CDR3 comprises 13 residues. The DNA of the CDR3 is TGCAGTCTTCGACAGGTTATGAACACTGAAGCTTTCTTT. It translates to CSLRQVMNTEAFF.

This clonotype appeared a few times. The V gene is TRBV7-8, the J gene TRBJ2-1; 8 bases map to TRBD2. Germline values: CDR1 SGHVS, CDR2 FQNEAQ. This CDR3 comprises 17 residues. The trim removed 1 base at V and 4 bases at J, leaving 9 bases unmatched. The CDR3 reads CASSLVSYGRVYNEQFF. CDR3 in DNA: TGTGCCAGCAGCTTAGTTTCCTACGGGAGGGTTTACAATGAGCAGTTCTTC.

Turning to this clonotype: A read error may produce the germline difference seen at one junction end. V is TRBV20-1 and J is TRBJ2-2; weak D call: TRBD2 (6 bases). Germline CDR1 DFQATT, CDR2 SNEGSKA (reference sequence). The CDR3 sequence is 14 residues long. The CDR3, as DNA: TGCAATGCGTTAGCGGCCCTAAACATCGGGGACCTGTTTTTT. It specifies CNALAALNIGDLFF.

As regards this clonotype: Just one base apart from a much larger clone, this may be a read error. The chain has TRBV28 and TRBJ2-4; TRBD1 matches 8 bases. The germline CDR1 and CDR2 sequences are MDHEN and SYDVKM. V lost 5 bases and J lost 8; bases outside the gene matches: 2. The length of the CDR3 is 12 residues. CDR3 sequence: CASSGQGDIQYF. In DNA form, the CDR3 reads TGTGCCAGCAGTGGACAGGGAGACATTCAGTACTTC.

This clonotype occurred many times. An end of the junction differs from the germline gene, which may be a read error. The gene calls are TRBV6-2 or TRBV6-3 and TRBJ1-1; D is unresolved. Germline loops: CDR1 MNHEY, CDR2 SVGEGT. CDR3 length: 15 residues. The CDR3 bases are TGTGACAGCCGAAATTTTGTGGGAAAAAGAAGAGAAGCTTTATTT. Its protein product is CDSRNFVGKRREALF.

As for this clonotype: Lacking the conserved final phenylalanine or tryptophan, this CDR3 likely reflects a read error. The J gene is TRBJ2-4, the V gene TRBV11-2, with D unclear. V shed 6 bases and J shed 9 bases, with 18 bases lying between them. Germline CDR1 reads SGHAT; CDR2 reads FQNNGV. The CDR3 runs 14 residues. This CDR3 is CASSPPVQVGIQYI. In nucleotides, the CDR3 is TGTGCCAGCAGTCCCCCGGTTCAAGTTGGCATTCAGTACATC.

Note on this clonotype: No conserved phenylalanine or tryptophan ends this CDR3, so it is likely a read error. The gene calls are TRBV29-1 and TRBJ2-7; D may be TRBD2 (6 bases). CDR3 length equals 14 residues. The ends were cut back, 3 bases at V and 2 bases at J, with 14 bases in the middle. Germline CDR1 reads SQVTM; CDR2 reads ANQGSEA. CDR3 DNA: TGCAGCGTTGAGAGCGCGGGACCGACCTACGAGCAGTACCTC. As protein: CSVESAGPTYEQYL.

In its sample, this clonotype was seen once. The rearrangement uses TRBV10-3 and TRBJ2-7; perhaps TRBD2 as D (5 bases). Trimming took off 5 bases at V and 4 bases at J, with 12 bases between the two ends. The germline V gene has CDR1 ENHRY and CDR2 SYGVKD. This CDR3 contains 13 residues. CDR3: CAISLSGVYEQYF. Written as DNA, the CDR3 is TGTGCCATCAGTCTCTCCGGGGTTTACGAGCAGTACTTC.

This chain links TRBV3-2 with TRBJ2-4. TRBV3-2 is described as a pseudogene. The CDR3 totals 14 residues. Here the CDR3 reads CASSQARAKNIQYF. Here the CDR3 DNA reads TGTGCCAGCAGCCAAGCTAGAGCCAAAAACATTCAGTACTTC.

This clonotype appeared once. The chain links TRBV4-3 to TRBJ2-3; perhaps TRBD1 as D (6 bases). Germline CDR1 reads LGHNA; CDR2 reads YSLEER. CDR3 length: 17 residues. The CDR3 region has the DNA TGCATCAGCAGCCAATCACTAGGGGGAGAGGGTGCAAATACGCAGTATTTT. Residues: CISSQSLGGEGANTQYF.

This clonotype was found a few times. A much larger clone is a single base away; this may be a read error. The chain combines TRBV29-1 with TRBJ2-3, with a weak D call TRBD2 (6 bases). The CDR3 runs to 14 residues. CDR1 and CDR2 (germline): SQVTM, ANQGSEA. Here the CDR3 DNA reads TGCAGCGTTACCGTGACGGGACTCACAGATATGCAGTATTTT. This encodes CSVTVTGLTDMQYF.

As concerns this clonotype: One junction end disagrees with the germline gene, perhaps due to a read error. V and J are TRBV29-1 and TRBJ2-2; D may be TRBD2 (6 bases). Germline CDR1 reads SQVTM; CDR2 reads ANQGSEA. The CDR3 extends over 14 amino acids. Here the CDR3 reads CSALGTSFTGEPFF. DNA for the CDR3: TGCAGCGCATTAGGAACTAGCTTCACCGGGGAGCCGTTTTTT.

As for this clonotype: One end of the junction does not line up with germline, which may come from a read error. The gene calls are TRBV4-3 and TRBJ1-6; tentative D call: TRBD1 (5 bases). CDR1 LGHNA and CDR2 YSLEER come from the germline V gene. The CDR3 runs to 17 residues. CDR3 nucleotides: TGCACCAGCAGCCCGTCCGGGGGAAACTCCTATAATTCACCCCTCCACTTT. This gives the protein CTSSPSGGNSYNSPLHF.